This T cell receptor (beta chain) was identified in a study of OX40 agonist ivuxolimab in advanced cancers. Study-wide results and limits: On average, CD8+ T cells showed a greater number of expanded clones than CD4+.

This clone was counted between two and nine times. The antigen is not known. Patients were ineligible given autoimmune disease history or systemic immunosuppression. CDR1 and CDR2 (germline): SEHNR, FQNEAQ (reference sequence). This CDR3 contains 12 residues. Trimming removed 1 base at V and 7 bases at J, with 7 bases between. Using immunoSEQ multiplex PCR, the repertoire was profiled, and TCRdb retains in-frame clones only, with some absent. This sample has 35,000 to 55,000 clones, with over 75% found just once. The sequenced sample was CD4+ or CD8+ T cells sorted from blood, obtained in a trial of the OX40 agonist ivuxolimab. This chain joins TRBV7-9 and TRBJ1-2, with a tentative D call TRBD1 (5 bases). The TCR originated in an adult with an advanced solid tumor such as melanoma, head and neck, liver or kidney cancer. The CDR3 nucleotides read TGTGCCAGCAGCTTAGAGGGGACTGGCTACACCTTC. Translating it yields CASSLEGTGYTF.